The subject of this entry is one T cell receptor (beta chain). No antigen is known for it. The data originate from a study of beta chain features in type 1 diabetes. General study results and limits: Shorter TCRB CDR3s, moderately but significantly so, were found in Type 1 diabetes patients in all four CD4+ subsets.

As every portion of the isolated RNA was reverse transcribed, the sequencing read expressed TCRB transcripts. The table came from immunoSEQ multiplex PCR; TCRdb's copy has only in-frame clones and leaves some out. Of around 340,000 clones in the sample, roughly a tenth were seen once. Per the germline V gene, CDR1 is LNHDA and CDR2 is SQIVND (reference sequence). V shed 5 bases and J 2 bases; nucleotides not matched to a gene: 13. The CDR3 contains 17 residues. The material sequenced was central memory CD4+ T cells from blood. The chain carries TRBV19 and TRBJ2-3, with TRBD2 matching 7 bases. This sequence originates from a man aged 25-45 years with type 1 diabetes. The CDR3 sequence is CASSLRASSGATDTQYF. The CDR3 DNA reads TGTGCCAGTAGTCTACGGGCGTCCAGCGGGGCCACAGATACGCAGTATTTT.